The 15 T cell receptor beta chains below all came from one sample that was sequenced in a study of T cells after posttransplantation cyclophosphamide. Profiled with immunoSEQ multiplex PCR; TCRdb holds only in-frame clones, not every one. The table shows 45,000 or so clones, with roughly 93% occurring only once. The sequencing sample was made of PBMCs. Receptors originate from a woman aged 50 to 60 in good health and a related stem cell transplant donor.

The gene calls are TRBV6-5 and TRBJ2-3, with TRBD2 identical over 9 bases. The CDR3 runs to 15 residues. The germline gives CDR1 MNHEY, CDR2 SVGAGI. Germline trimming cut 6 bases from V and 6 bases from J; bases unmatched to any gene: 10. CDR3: CASSLREGAIDTQYF. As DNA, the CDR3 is TGTGCCAGCAGCCTGCGGGAGGGGGCTATCGATACGCAGTATTTT.

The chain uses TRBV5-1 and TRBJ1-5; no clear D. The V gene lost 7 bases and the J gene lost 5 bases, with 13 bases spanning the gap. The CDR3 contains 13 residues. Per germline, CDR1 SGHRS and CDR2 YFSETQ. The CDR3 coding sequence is TGCGCCAGCCGCGACGGGATTGATCAGCCCCAGCATTTT. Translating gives CASRDGIDQPQHF.

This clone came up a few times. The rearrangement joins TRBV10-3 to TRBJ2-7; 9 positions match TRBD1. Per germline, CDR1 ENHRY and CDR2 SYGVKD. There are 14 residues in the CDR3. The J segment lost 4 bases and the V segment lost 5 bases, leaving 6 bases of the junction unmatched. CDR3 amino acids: CAISYRDRAYEQYF. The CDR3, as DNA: TGTGCCATCAGTTACCGGGACAGGGCTTACGAGCAGTACTTC.

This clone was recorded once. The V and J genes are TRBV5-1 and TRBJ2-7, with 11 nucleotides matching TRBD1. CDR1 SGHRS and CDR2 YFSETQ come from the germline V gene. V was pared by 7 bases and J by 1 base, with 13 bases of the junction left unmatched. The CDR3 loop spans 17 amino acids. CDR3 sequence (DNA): TGCGCCAGCGGGAGAGGACAGGGGGCCGGGGAATCCTACGAGCAGTACTTC. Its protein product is CASGRGQGAGESYEQYF.

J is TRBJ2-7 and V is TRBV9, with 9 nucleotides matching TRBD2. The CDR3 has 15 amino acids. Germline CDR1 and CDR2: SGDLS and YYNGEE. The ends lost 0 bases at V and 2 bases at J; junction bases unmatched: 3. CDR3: CASSVDGGGAYEQYF. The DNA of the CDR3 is TGTGCCAGCAGCGTAGATGGCGGGGGGGCCTACGAGCAGTACTTC.

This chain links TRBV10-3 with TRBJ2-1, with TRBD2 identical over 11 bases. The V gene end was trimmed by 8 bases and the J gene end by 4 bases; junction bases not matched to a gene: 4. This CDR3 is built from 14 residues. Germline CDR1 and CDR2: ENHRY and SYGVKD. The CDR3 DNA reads TGTGCCATCTTGTCTAGCGGGGGGTACAATGAGCAGTTCTTC. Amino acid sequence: CAILSSGGYNEQFF.

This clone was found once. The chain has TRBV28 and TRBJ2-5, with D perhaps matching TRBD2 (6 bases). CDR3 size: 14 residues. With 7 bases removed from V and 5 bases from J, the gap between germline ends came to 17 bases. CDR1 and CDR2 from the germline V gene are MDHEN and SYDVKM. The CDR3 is CASNPLGGVETQYF. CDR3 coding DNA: TGTGCCAGCAATCCCCTCGGGGGAGTGGAGACCCAGTACTTC.

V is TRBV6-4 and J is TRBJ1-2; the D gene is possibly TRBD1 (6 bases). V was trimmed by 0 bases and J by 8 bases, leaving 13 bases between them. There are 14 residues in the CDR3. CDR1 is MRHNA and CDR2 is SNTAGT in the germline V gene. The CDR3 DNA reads TGTGCCAGCAGTGACTCATGGGGGCAACGGGGCTACACCTTC. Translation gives CASSDSWGQRGYTF.

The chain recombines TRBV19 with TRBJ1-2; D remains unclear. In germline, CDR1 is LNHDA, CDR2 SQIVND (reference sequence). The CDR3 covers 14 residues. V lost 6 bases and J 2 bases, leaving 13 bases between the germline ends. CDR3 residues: CASRTPTVNYGYTF. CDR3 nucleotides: TGTGCCAGTAGAACTCCTACAGTGAACTATGGCTACACCTTC.

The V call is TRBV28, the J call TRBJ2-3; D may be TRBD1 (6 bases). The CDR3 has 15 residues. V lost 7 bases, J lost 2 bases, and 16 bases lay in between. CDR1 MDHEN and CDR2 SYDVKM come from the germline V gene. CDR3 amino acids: CASTRAGVLTDTQYF. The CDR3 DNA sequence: TGTGCCAGCACCCGGGCAGGGGTTCTCACAGATACGCAGTATTTT.

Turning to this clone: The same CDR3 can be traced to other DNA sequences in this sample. The CDR3 loop is CASSLTQGTNEKLFF. DNA of the CDR3: TGTGCCAGCTCACTAACACAGGGGACTAATGAAAAACTGTTTTTT. The chain couples TRBV18 to TRBJ1-4; the match to TRBD1 covers 7 bases. Per germline, CDR1 KGHSH and CDR2 LQKENI. J lost 2 bases, V lost 4 bases, and 4 bases had no gene match. This CDR3 is 15 amino acids long.

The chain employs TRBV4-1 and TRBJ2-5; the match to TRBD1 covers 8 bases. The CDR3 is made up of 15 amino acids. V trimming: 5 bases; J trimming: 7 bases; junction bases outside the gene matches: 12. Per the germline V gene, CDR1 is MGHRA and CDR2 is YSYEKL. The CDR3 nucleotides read TGCGCCAGCAGCTCGTTTCGGACAGGGTCGCCGACCCAGTACTTC. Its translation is CASSSFRTGSPTQYF.

CDR3 protein: CASSLATNSYNEQFF. The CDR3 DNA reads TGCGCCAGCAGCTTGGCTACCAACTCCTACAATGAGCAGTTCTTC. V usage is TRBV5-1 and J usage is TRBJ2-1; D gene unclear. The germline V and J ends were trimmed by 0 bases and 0 bases, with 7 bases remaining between them. The germline V gene encodes CDR1 SGHRS and CDR2 YFSETQ. The CDR3 is 15 amino acids.

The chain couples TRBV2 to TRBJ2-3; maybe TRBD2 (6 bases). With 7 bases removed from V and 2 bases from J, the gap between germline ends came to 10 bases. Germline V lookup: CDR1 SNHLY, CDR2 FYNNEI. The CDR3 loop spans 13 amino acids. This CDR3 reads CASTGLTTDTQYF. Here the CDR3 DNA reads TGTGCCAGCACGGGACTGACCACAGATACGCAGTATTTT.

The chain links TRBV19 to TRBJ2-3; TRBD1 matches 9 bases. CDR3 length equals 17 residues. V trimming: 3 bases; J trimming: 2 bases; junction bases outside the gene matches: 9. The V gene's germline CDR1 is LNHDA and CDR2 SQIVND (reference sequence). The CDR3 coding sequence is TGTGCCAGTAGTATCCGGGGACAGGGTGGGAACACAGATACGCAGTATTTT. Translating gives CASSIRGQGGNTDTQYF.